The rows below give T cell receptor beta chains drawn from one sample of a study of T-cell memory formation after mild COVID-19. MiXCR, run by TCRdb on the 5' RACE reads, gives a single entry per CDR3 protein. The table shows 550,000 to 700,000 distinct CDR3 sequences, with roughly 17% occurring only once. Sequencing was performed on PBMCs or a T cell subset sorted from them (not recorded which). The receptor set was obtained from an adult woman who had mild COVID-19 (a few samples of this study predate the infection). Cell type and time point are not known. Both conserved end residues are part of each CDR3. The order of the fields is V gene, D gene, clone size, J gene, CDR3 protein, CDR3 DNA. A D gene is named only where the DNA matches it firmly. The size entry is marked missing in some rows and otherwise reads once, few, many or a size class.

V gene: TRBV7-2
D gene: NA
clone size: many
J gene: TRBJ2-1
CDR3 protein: CASSLAGRYNEQFF
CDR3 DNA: TGTGCCAGCAGCTTAGCGGGACGATACAATGAGCAGTTCTTC

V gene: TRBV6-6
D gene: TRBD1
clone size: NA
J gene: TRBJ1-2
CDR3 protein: CASSYQTRGKDGYTF
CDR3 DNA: TGTGCCAGCAGTTACCAAACCAGGGGGAAGGATGGCTACACCTTC

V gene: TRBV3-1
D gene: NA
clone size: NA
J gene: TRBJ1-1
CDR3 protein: CASSNREIAEAFF
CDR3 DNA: TGTGCCAGCAGCAACAGGGAAATTGCCGAAGCTTTCTTT

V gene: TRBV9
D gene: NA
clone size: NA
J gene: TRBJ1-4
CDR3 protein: CASSPQGRSGEKLFF
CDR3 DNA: TGTGCCAGCAGCCCCCAGGGTAGAAGCGGTGAAAAACTGTTTTTT

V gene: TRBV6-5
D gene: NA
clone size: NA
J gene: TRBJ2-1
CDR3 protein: CASRSGNDRHNEQFF
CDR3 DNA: TGTGCCAGCAGGTCCGGAAATGATAGGCACAATGAGCAGTTCTTC

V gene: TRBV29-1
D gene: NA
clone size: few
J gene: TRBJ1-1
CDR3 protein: CSVDLVTEAFF
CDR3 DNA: TGCAGCGTTGATCTGGTCACTGAAGCTTTCTTT

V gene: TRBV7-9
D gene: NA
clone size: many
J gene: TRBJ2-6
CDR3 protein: CASSFVPGLGANVLTF
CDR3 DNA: TGTGCCAGCAGCTTTGTTCCAGGACTTGGGGCCAACGTCCTGACTTTC

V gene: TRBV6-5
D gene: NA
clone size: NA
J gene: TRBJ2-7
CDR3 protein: CASNQGTAVGEQYF
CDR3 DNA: TGTGCCAGCAACCAAGGGACGGCTGTAGGGGAGCAGTACTTC

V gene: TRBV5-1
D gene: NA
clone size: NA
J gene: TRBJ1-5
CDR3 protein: CASSLSGSNQPQHF
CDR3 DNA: TGCGCCAGCAGCTTATCGGGTAGCAATCAGCCCCAGCATTTT

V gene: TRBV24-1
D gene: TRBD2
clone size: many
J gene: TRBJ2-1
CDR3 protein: CATSDPTSGRLDEQFF
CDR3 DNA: TGTGCCACCAGTGATCCGACTAGCGGGAGGTTGGATGAGCAGTTCTTC

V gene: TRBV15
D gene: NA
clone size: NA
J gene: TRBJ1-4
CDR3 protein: CATSRDLGGEWTREKLFF
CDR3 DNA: TGTGCCACCAGCAGAGATCTGGGCGGGGAGTGGACTCGGGAAAAACTGTTTTTT

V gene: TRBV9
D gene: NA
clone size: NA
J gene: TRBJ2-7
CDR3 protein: CASSAWTDSYEQYF
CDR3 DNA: TGTGCCAGCAGCGCATGGACAGATTCCTACGAGCAGTACTTC

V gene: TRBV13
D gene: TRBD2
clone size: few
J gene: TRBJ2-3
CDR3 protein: CASSSGLAGASTDTQYF
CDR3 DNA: TGTGCCAGCAGCTCGGGACTAGCGGGAGCTAGCACAGATACGCAGTATTTT

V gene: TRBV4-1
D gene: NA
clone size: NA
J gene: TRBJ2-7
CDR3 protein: CASSSRDRYEQYF
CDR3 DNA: TGCGCCAGCAGCTCCCGGGACCGGTACGAGCAGTACTTC

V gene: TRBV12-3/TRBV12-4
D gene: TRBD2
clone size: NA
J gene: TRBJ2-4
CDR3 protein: CASTIAGLAKNIQYF
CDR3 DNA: TGTGCCAGCACTATAGCGGGGCTAGCCAAAAACATTCAGTACTTC

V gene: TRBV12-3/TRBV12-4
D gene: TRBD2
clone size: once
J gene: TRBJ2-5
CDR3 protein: CASSPLAGGPGVETQYF
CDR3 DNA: TGTGCCAGCAGTCCACTAGCGGGGGGGCCAGGAGTAGAGACCCAGTACTTC

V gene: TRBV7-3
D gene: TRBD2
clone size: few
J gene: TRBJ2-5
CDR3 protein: CASSLGLADKETQYF
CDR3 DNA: TGTGCCAGCAGCTTGGGACTAGCGGATAAAGAGACCCAGTACTTC

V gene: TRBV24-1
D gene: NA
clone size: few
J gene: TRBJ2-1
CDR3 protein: CATSDPNEQFF
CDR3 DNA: TGTGCCACCAGTGACCCGAATGAGCAGTTCTTC

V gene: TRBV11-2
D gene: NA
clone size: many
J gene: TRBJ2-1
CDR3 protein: CASSLESSDEQFF
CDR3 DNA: TGTGCCAGCAGCTTAGAGAGTAGCGATGAGCAGTTCTTC

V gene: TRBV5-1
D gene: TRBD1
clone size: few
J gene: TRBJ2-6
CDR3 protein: CASSLEQGAAGANVLTF
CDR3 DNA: TGCGCCAGCAGCTTGGAACAGGGGGCGGCTGGGGCCAACGTCCTGACTTTC

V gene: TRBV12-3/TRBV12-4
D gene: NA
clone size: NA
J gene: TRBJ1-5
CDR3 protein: CASSFLSGNQPQHF
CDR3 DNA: TGTGCCAGCAGTTTCCTCAGTGGTAATCAGCCCCAGCATTTT

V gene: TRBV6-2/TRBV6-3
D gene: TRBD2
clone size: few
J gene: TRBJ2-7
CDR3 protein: CASSPRGDLSYEQYF
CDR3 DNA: TGTGCCAGCAGTCCTCGGGGGGACCTCTCCTACGAGCAGTACTTC

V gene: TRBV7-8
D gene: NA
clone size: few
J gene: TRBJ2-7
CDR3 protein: CASSYGPIYEQYF
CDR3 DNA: TGTGCCAGCAGCTACGGACCGATCTACGAGCAGTACTTC

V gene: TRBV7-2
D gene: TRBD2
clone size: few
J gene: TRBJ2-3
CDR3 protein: CASSLGVAGGIDTQYF
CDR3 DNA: TGTGCCAGCAGCTTAGGGGTGGCGGGAGGCATAGATACGCAGTATTTT

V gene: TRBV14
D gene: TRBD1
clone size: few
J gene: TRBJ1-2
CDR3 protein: CASSQLRDRGRTGYTF
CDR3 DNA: TGTGCCAGCAGCCAACTCCGAGACAGGGGTCGGACTGGCTACACCTTC

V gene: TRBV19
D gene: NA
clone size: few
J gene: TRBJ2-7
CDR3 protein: CASSNLGGPYEQYF
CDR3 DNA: TGTGCCAGTAGTAACCTCGGGGGACCCTACGAGCAGTACTTC

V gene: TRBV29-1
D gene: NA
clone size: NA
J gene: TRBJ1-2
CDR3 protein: CSAPGATNYGYTF
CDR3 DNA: TGCAGCGCGCCAGGGGCAACTAACTATGGCTACACCTTC

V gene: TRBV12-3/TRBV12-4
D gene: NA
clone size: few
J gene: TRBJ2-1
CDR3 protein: CASSLAPLNEQFF
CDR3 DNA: TGTGCCAGCAGTTTGGCCCCCCTTAATGAGCAGTTCTTC

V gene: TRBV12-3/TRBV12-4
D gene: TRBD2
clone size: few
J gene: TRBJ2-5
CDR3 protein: CASSFRSGGAETQYF
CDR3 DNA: TGTGCCAGCAGTTTCAGAAGCGGGGGGGCGGAGACCCAGTACTTC

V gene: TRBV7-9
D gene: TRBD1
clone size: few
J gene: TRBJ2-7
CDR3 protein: CASSNYRGYEQYF
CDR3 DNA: TGTGCCAGCAGCAACTACAGGGGGTACGAGCAGTACTTC

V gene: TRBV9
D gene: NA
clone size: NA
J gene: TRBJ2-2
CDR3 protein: CASSVATVPNTGELFF
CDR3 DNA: TGTGCCAGCAGCGTAGCAACGGTACCGAACACCGGGGAGCTGTTTTTT

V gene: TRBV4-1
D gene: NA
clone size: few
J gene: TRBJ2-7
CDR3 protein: CASSQDPGFYEQYF
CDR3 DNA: TGCGCCAGCAGCCAAGACCCAGGGTTCTACGAGCAGTACTTC

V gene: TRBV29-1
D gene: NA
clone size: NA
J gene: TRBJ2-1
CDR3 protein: CSVPRGGMSSYNEQFF
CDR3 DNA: TGCAGCGTCCCAAGGGGCGGGATGAGCTCCTACAATGAGCAGTTCTTC

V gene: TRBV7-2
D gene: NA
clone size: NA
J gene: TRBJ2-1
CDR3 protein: CASSFRVEDNEQFF
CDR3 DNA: TGTGCCAGCAGCTTTAGGGTAGAAGACAATGAGCAGTTCTTC

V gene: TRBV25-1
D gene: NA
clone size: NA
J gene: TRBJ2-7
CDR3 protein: CASSNIVQGTYEQYF
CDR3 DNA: TGTGCCAGCAGTAATATCGTCCAGGGTACCTACGAGCAGTACTTC

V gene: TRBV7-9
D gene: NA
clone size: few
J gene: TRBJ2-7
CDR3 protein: CATGDIGGYEQYF
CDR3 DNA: TGTGCCACTGGGGACATCGGAGGGTACGAGCAGTACTTC

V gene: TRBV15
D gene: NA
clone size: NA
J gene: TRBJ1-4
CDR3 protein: CATSSGTDRQKLFF
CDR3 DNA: TGTGCCACCAGCAGTGGCACAGACAGACAAAAACTGTTTTTT

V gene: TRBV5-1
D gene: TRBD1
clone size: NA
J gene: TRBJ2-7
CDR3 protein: CASSWRGTGGYEQYF
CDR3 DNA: TGCGCCAGCAGCTGGAGGGGGACAGGGGGCTACGAGCAGTACTTC

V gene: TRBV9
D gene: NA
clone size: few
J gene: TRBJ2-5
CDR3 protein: CASSASGGSRETQYF
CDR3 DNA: TGTGCCAGCAGCGCCTCGGGGGGCTCCAGAGAGACCCAGTACTTC

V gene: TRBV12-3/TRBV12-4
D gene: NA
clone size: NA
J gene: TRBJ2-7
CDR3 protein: CASSQFVDRPPVEQYF
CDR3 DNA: TGTGCCAGCAGTCAGTTTGTGGACCGCCCCCCAGTCGAGCAGTACTTC

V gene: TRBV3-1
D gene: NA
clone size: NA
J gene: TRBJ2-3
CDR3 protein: CASSQAYGAQYF
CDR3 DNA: TGTGCCAGCAGCCAAGCGTATGGAGCGCAGTATTTT

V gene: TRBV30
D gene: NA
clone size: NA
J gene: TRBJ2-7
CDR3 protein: CAWSVHGGYYYEQYF
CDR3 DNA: TGTGCCTGGAGTGTACACGGGGGATACTACTACGAGCAGTACTTC

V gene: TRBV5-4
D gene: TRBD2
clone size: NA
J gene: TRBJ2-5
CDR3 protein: CASSPCILAGETQYF
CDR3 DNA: TGTGCCAGCAGCCCCTGTATACTAGCGGGGGAGACCCAGTACTTC

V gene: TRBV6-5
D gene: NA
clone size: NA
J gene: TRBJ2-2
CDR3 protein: CASSLPAGNTGELFF
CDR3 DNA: TGTGCCAGCAGTCTCCCTGCCGGGAACACCGGGGAGCTGTTTTTT

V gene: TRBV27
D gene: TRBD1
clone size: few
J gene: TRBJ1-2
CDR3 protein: CASATGGQGLRGYTF
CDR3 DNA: TGTGCCAGCGCGACGGGTGGACAGGGCCTACGGGGCTACACCTTC

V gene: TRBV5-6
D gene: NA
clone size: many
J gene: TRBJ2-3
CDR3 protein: CASSLGIGTSTDTQYF
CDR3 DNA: TGTGCCAGCAGCTTGGGAATCGGGACTAGCACAGATACGCAGTATTTT

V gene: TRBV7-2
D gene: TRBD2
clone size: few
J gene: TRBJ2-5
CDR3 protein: CASSLGSLAGKETQYF
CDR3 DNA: TGTGCCAGCAGCTTAGGGAGCCTAGCGGGGAAAGAGACCCAGTACTTC

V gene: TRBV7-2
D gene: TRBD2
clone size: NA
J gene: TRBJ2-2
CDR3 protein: CASSPMPAGTITGELFF
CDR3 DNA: TGTGCCAGCAGCCCGATGCCGGCCGGGACTATCACCGGGGAGCTGTTTTTT

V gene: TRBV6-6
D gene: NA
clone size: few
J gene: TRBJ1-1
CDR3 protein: CASSRSEGNTEAFF
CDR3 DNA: TGTGCCAGCAGTCGCTCGGAAGGGAACACTGAAGCTTTCTTT